Listed below are T cell receptor beta chains from one sample, sequenced in a study of blood T cell repertoires in COVID-19. Data came from immunoSEQ multiplex PCR; TCRdb stores just in-frame clones and leaves some out. This sample has about 280,000 clones, with 75% to 90% found just once. Specimen: peripheral blood. All receptors come from a middle-aged woman who had recovered from COVID-19. CDR3s include the opening cysteine and the closing phenylalanine or tryptophan. The D gene is left open where the match is weak. Clone sizes are given selectively: once, few, many, or a class where the clone is expanded.

NA	11	TRBJ2-7	few	TRBV30	TGTGCCTGGAGGAGCGGCTACGAGCAGTACTTC	CAWRSGYEQYF
TRBD1	16	TRBJ2-5	NA	TRBV5-1	TGCGCCAGCAGTCCGGCCGACTCCCCAGGGGGAGAGACCCAGTACTTC	CASSPADSPGGETQYF
NA	12	TRBJ2-7	NA	TRBV27	TGTGCCAGCAGTTTATTCGGCTACGAGCAGTACTTC	CASSLFGYEQYF
NA	14	TRBJ1-6	NA	TRBV30	TGTGCCTGGATGGTGAGCTCCTATAATTCACCCCTCCACTTT	CAWMVSSYNSPLHF
TRBD1	13	TRBJ2-4	NA	TRBV19	TGTGCCAGCTCCGGGACAGGAAAAAACATTCAGTACTTC	CASSGTGKNIQYF
NA	17	TRBJ2-2	NA	TRBV5-1	TGCGCCAGCAGCTTGGGTGCGGGCAGTACTTTGACCGGGGAGCTGTTTTTT	CASSLGAGSTLTGELFF
TRBD1	16	TRBJ2-3	once	TRBV24-1	TGTGCCACCGCCAAAGGGGGGACAGGGGGCACAGATACGCAGTATTTT	CATAKGGTGGTDTQYF
NA	18	TRBJ1-6	once	TRBV6-1	TGTGCCAGCAGTGAGCTAGGCCACAGGGACTACTATAATTCACCCCTCCACTTT	CASSELGHRDYYNSPLHF
TRBD1	16	TRBJ1-1	NA	TRBV5-4	TGTGCCAGCAGCCCGGACTCGGGACAGGGAAATACTGAAGCTTTCTTT	CASSPDSGQGNTEAFF
TRBD1	15	TRBJ2-7	few	TRBV5-6	TGTGCCAGCAGCGGCCGGGACAGGGACCCCTACGAGCAGTACTTC	CASSGRDRDPYEQYF
NA	14	TRBJ1-5	NA	TRBV2	TGTGCCAGCGCTACGATATATAGCAATCAGCCCCAGCATTTT	CASATIYSNQPQHF
TRBD2	14	TRBJ2-3	once	TRBV6-4	TGTGCCAGCAGTACACTAGCGGGCACAGATACGCAGTATTTT	CASSTLAGTDTQYF
TRBD1	16	TRBJ2-1	NA	TRBV30	TGTGCCTGGAGGGGACAGGGGGAACCCTCTTACAATGAGCAGTTCTTC	CAWRGQGEPSYNEQFF
TRBD2	16	TRBJ2-3	NA	TRBV4-2	TGTGCCAGCAGCCAAGACAGCGGGAGGGGCACAGATACGCAGTATTTT	CASSQDSGRGTDTQYF
NA	14	TRBJ2-2	once	TRBV10-3	TGTGCCATCAGTGACAGGGTCAACACCGGGGAGCTGTTTTTT	CAISDRVNTGELFF
NA	13	TRBJ2-7	NA	TRBV4-1	TGCGCCAGCAGCCCCACCGACTACTACGAGCAGTACTTC	CASSPTDYYEQYF
TRBD2	14	TRBJ2-7	NA	TRBV19	TGTGCCAGTACTCTAGCGGGAGGGGCCTACGAGCAGTACTTC	CASTLAGGAYEQYF
NA	13	TRBJ2-7	few	TRBV18	TGTGCCAGCTCACCCAGGGGAGGGGACGAGCAGTACTTC	CASSPRGGDEQYF
TRBD1	16	TRBJ1-2	once	TRBV5-1	TGCGCCAGCAGCTCGAACGACAGGGGAGCTAACTATGGCTACACCTTC	CASSSNDRGANYGYTF
NA	13	TRBJ1-1	NA	TRBV28	TGTGCCAGCACCCCGGGGGAGAACACTGAAGCTTTCTTT	CASTPGENTEAFF
NA	14	TRBJ2-7	NA	TRBV11-3	TGTGCCAGCAGCTCGACCGGGACTCGGGTCGAGCAGTACTTC	CASSSTGTRVEQYF
TRBD1	18	TRBJ1-2	many	TRBV3-1/TRBV3-2	TGTGCCAGCAGCCAAGATAGGGGGACAGGGGGCTTGAGGGATGGCTACACCTTC	CASSQDRGTGGLRDGYTF
NA	15	TRBJ1-2	NA	TRBV19	TGTGCCAGTAGTTCAAACCCGGACAGTCAGGGTGGCTACACCTTC	CASSSNPDSQGGYTF
NA	14	TRBJ2-5	NA	TRBV10-3	TGTGCCATCAGTGAATTTAGCAGGGTTGAGACCCAGTACTTC	CAISEFSRVETQYF
TRBD2	12	TRBJ2-3	NA	TRBV6-2/TRBV6-3	TGTGCCAGCAGTCAACCTAGCGGAACGCAGTATTTT	CASSQPSGTQYF
NA	13	TRBJ1-1	NA	TRBV18	TGTGCCAGCTCCCCCGGGTTGAACACTGAAGCTTTCTTT	CASSPGLNTEAFF
TRBD2	16	TRBJ2-1	NA	TRBV5-1	TGCGCCAGCAGCGGTCGACTAGCGGGACCATACAATGAGCAGTTCTTC	CASSGRLAGPYNEQFF
NA	16	TRBJ2-7	NA	TRBV15	TGTGCCACCAGCAGAGATAGCGATGGCCCCACCTACGAGCAGTACTTC	CATSRDSDGPTYEQYF
TRBD1	15	TRBJ1-2	NA	TRBV7-9	TGTGCCAGCAGCTCCGGACAGGTCCCCACGGAGGGCTACACCTTC	CASSSGQVPTEGYTF
TRBD1	15	TRBJ1-2	NA	TRBV19	TGTGCCAGTAGTACAGGGGGACAGCCCCACTATGGCTACACCTTC	CASSTGGQPHYGYTF
TRBD2	15	TRBJ2-5	NA	TRBV6-5	TGTGCCAGCAGTTGGGGTGCGGGGGTCCAAGAGACCCAGTACTTC	CASSWGAGVQETQYF
TRBD1	12	TRBJ1-1	NA	TRBV19	TGTGCCACGGGACAGGGGAACACTGAAGCTTTCTTT	CATGQGNTEAFF
NA	13	TRBJ1-1	NA	TRBV19	TGTGCCAGCACGGGACTCGAGAACACTGAAGCTTTCTTT	CASTGLENTEAFF
NA	12	TRBJ1-1	NA	TRBV29-1	TGCAGCGTTGACAGGGATAGTGCTGAAGCTTTCTTT	CSVDRDSAEAFF
NA	13	TRBJ1-2	few	TRBV5-1	TGCGCCAGCAGTATAGGTGAGGGCTATGGCTACACCTTC	CASSIGEGYGYTF
TRBD1	15	TRBJ2-2	NA	TRBV11-2	TGTGCCAGCAGCCCAGGGGGTAGAGGGACCGGGGAGCTGTTTTTT	CASSPGGRGTGELFF
NA	13	TRBJ1-2	NA	TRBV27	TGTGCCAGCAGTCCAAAAGCGTTCTATGGCTACACCTTC	CASSPKAFYGYTF
NA	16	TRBJ2-2	once	TRBV9	TGTGCCAGCAGCGTAGTACGGACATTCCCCCCCGGGGAGCTGTTTTTT	CASSVVRTFPPGELFF
NA	12	TRBJ1-2	NA	TRBV20-1	TGCAGTGCTAGTGGTTTCGGCTATGGCTACACCTTC	CSASGFGYGYTF
NA	16	TRBJ1-5	NA	TRBV19	TGTGCCAGTAGGGTCCGGTGGGCAGATAGCAATCAGCCCCAGCATTTT	CASRVRWADSNQPQHF
NA	18	TRBJ2-2	NA	TRBV7-2	TGTGCCAGCAGCGACCCCCACGGCAGGCAATTCGGCACCGGGGAGCTGTTTTTT	CASSDPHGRQFGTGELFF
TRBD1	16	TRBJ1-1	NA	TRBV19	TGTGCCAGTAGTAGCCCCCGACAGGGATCAGCGACTGAAGCTTTCTTT	CASSSPRQGSATEAFF
NA	15	TRBJ1-5	NA	TRBV15	TGTGCCACCAGCAGAGCAGGCTTGGGCAATCAGCCCCAGCATTTT	CATSRAGLGNQPQHF
NA	14	TRBJ2-1	NA	TRBV5-4	TGTGCCAGCAGCTTGGTGGGTAGCATCAATGAGCAGTTCTTC	CASSLVGSINEQFF
NA	16	TRBJ2-2	NA	TRBV27	TGTGCCAGCAGTTTATGGGGTCCCGCGGGAACCGGGGAGCTGTTTTTT	CASSLWGPAGTGELFF
NA	13	TRBJ2-1	few	TRBV6-4	TGTGCCAGCAGTGACCGGGACAACAATGAGCAGTTCTTC	CASSDRDNNEQFF
TRBD2	18	TRBJ2-7	NA	TRBV13	TGTGCCAGCAGCTTAAAATCTTGGGGGGCTAGCGGGACATACGAGCAGTACTTC	CASSLKSWGASGTYEQYF
TRBD2	15	TRBJ2-1	NA	TRBV14	TGTGCCAGCAGCCCGGGACTAGCGGGAGGTTATGAGCAGTTCTTC	CASSPGLAGGYEQFF
TRBD2	15	TRBJ2-5	NA	TRBV6-5	TGTGCCAGCAGTAGGACTAGCGGGGCTCAAGAGACCCAGTACTTC	CASSRTSGAQETQYF